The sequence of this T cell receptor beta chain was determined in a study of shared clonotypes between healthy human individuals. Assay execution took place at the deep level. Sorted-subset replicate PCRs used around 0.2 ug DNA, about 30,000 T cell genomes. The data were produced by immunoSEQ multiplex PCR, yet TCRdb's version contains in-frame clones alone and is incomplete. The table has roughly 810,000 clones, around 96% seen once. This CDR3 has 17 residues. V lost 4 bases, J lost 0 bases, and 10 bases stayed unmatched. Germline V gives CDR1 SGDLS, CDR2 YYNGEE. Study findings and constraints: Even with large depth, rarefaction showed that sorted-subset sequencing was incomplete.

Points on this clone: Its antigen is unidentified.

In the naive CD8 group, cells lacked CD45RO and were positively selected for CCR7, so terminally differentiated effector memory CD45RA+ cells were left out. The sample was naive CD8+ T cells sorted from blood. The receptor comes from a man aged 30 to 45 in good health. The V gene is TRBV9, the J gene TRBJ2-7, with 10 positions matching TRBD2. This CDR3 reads CASSSGLADESSYEQYF. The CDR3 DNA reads TGTGCCAGCAGCTCCGGACTAGCGGACGAAAGCTCCTACGAGCAGTACTTC.